The clone carrying this TCR beta chain occurred many times. The target antigen is unknown. This sample stems from a study of CD8 T cells in ankylosing spondylitis. Study-wide points: For ankylosing spondylitis blood, a TCR beta motif of eight or nine highly homologous variants appeared characteristic. Reports of some motif variants in reactive arthritis synovial fluid and blood predate this one. Clones linked to the disease showed a CD8+ phenotype. They occurred at relatively low frequencies in peripheral blood.

The germline V gene encodes CDR1 SGHTA and CDR2 FQGNSA. The V and J ends lost 5 bases and 7 bases respectively, with 17 bases between them. This CDR3 comprises 15 residues. Each TCR beta library was made by quantitative 5'-RACE that incorporated molecular barcodes. Via MiXCR, TCRdb re-called the 5' RACE reads, giving one row per CDR3 protein. The sample holds 500,000 to 650,000 distinct CDR3 sequences, about 5.2% seen once. The genes are TRBV7-2 and TRBJ1-4; a possible D gene is TRBD1 (5 bases). This clonotype originated in a male donor with ankylosing spondylitis. Sequenced sample: blood, either unsorted or a sorted T cell fraction (not recorded which). CDR3 bases: TGTGCCAGCAGCACCCAACGCGATGGGACTGAAAAACTGTTTTTT. Protein product: CASSTQRDGTEKLFF. The complete variable domain, with remaining parts taken from reference TRBV7-2 and TRBJ1-4, reads GAGVSQSPSNKVTEKGKDVELRCDPISGHTALYWYRQSLGQGLEFLIYFQGNSAPDKSGLPSDRFSAERTGGSVSTLTIQRTQQEDSAVYLCASSTQRDGTEKLFFGSGTQLSVL.